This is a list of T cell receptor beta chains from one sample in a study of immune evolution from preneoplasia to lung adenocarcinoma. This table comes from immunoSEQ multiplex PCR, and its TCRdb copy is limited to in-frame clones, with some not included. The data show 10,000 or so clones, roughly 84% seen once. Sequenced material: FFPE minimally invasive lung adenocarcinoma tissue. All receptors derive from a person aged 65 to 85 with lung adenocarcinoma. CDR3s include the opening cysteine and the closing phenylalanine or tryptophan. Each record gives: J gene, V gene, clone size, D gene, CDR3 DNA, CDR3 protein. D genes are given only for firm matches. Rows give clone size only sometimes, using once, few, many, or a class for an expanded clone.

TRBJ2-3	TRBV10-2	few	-	TGCGCCAGCAGTGAGGTAGGGGCAGGCCGATTCACAGATACGCAGTATTTT	CASSEVGAGRFTDTQYF
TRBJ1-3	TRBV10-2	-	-	TGCGCCAGCAGTGAGGACAGGGGAAACACCATATATTTT	CASSEDRGNTIYF
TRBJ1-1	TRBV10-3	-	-	TGTGCCATCAGTGACCGGTCCCTGAACACTGAAGCTTTCTTT	CAISDRSLNTEAFF
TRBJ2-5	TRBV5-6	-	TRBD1	TGTGCCAGCAGCCCAGGGACAGCACAAGAGACCCAGTACTTC	CASSPGTAQETQYF
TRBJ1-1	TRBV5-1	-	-	TGCGTCAGCAGAAGGGGAGGCAACACTGAAGCTTTCTTT	CVSRRGGNTEAFF
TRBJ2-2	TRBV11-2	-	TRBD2	TGTGCCAGCAGCTTAGTAAGCGGGAGGGCCAGCGGGGAGCTGTTTTTT	CASSLVSGRASGELFF
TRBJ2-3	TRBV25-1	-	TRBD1	TGTGCCAGCAGTGAAGGGGACAGGGCCGCAGATACGCAGTATTTT	CASSEGDRAADTQYF
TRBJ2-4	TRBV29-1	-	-	TGCAGCGTTACTTTAGCCAAAAACATTCAGTACTTC	CSVTLAKNIQYF
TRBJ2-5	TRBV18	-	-	TGTGCCAGCTCACCCCCCTGCCGAGAGACCCAGTACTTC	CASSPPCRETQYF
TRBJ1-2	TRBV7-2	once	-	TGTGCCAGCAGCGTCCCGGGAGCCTGGGCTGATGGCTACACCTTC	CASSVPGAWADGYTF
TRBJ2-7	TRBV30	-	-	TGTGCCTGGGTAAGTGCGACGGGCGAGCAGTACTTC	CAWVSATGEQYF
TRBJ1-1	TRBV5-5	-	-	TGTGCCAGCAGCCCGGGATGGACGAACACTGAAGCTTTCTTT	CASSPGWTNTEAFF
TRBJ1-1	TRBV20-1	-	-	TGCAGTGCGTTAAGGCAGGCTGAAGCTTTCTTT	CSALRQAEAFF
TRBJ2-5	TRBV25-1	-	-	TGTGCCAGCAGTGAATGGGCCGCCCAAGAGACCCAGTACTTC	CASSEWAAQETQYF
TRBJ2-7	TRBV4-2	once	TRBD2	TGTGCCAGCAGCCAAGAGGGGGGACTAACCTACGAGCAGTACTTC	CASSQEGGLTYEQYF
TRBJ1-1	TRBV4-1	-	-	TGCGCCAGCAGCCAAGGGCACAGCCGGACTGAAGCTTTCTTT	CASSQGHSRTEAFF
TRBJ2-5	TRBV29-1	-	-	TGCAGCTACAACAGGCTCCAAGAGACCCAGTACTTC	CSYNRLQETQYF
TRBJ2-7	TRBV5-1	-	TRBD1	TGCGCCAGCAGCTTGAACATAGGGGGCTCTAACGAGCAGTACTTC	CASSLNIGGSNEQYF
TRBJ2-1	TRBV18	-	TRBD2	TGTGCCAGCTCACCGCGGGGGGGCTCCTACAATGAGCAGTTCTTC	CASSPRGGSYNEQFF
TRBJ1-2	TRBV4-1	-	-	TGCGCCAGCAGCCAAATATCGGCAGATCGGGGCTATGGCTACACCTTC	CASSQISADRGYGYTF
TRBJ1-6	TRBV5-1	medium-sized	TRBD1	TGCGCCAGCAGCCCATATCAGGGGGCTTATTCACCCCTCCACTTT	CASSPYQGAYSPLHF
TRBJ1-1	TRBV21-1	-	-	TGTGCCAGCATCGGGAGAGGGGTTGTGGGAGGGCCGGGGACTGAAGCTTTCTTT	CASIGRGVVGGPGTEAFF
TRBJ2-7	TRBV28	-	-	TGTGCCAGCAGTTATGAGTGGCGCAGGAGGGGCTACGAGCAGTACTTC	CASSYEWRRRGYEQYF
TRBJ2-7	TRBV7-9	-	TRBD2	TGTGCCAGCAGCTCGGCCGGGACTAGCGGGAGTCTGGACTACGAGCAGTACTTC	CASSSAGTSGSLDYEQYF
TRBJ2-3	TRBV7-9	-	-	TGTGCCAGCAGCTCCTACACCTATACGCAGTATTTT	CASSSYTYTQYF
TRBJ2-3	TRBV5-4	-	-	TGTGCCAGCAGCAGGGGCGACTGGGGCTCAGATACGCAGTATTTT	CASSRGDWGSDTQYF
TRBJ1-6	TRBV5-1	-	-	TGCGCCAGCAGCCTATTCGCTCCAGGGGAGGATTCACCCCTCCACTTT	CASSLFAPGEDSPLHF
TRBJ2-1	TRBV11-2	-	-	TGTGCCAGCAGCTTAGATGGGTGGGCAGAAGAGCAGTTCTTC	CASSLDGWAEEQFF
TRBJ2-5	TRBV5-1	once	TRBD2	TGCGCCAGCAGATTCGTAGCGGGAGCGCGGGAGACCCAGTACTTC	CASRFVAGARETQYF
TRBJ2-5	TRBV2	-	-	TGTGCCAGCAGTCAGATTCGGGAGACCCAGTACTTC	CASSQIRETQYF
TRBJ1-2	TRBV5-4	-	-	TGTGCCAGCAGTAGGGTAGGGACCCCAGGCTACACCTTC	CASSRVGTPGYTF
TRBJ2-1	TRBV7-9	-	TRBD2	TGTGCCAGCAGCCCTACACTAGCGGGGCCGTACAATGAGCAGTTCTTC	CASSPTLAGPYNEQFF
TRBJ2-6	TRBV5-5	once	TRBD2	TGTGCCAGCAGCTTGAGTCTAGCGGGGGGCTCCCGGGGGGCCAACGTCCTGACTTTC	CASSLSLAGGSRGANVLTF
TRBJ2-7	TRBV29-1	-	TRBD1	TGCAGCGTTGGGGGACAGACCGAGCAGTACTTC	CSVGGQTEQYF
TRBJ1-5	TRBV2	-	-	TGTGCCAGCAGTCCAGGGACTAGCAATCAGCCCCAGCATTTT	CASSPGTSNQPQHF
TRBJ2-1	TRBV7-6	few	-	TGTGCCAGCAGCTTAGAAACCTTTTTCAGCTCCTACAATGAGCAGTTCTTC	CASSLETFFSSYNEQFF
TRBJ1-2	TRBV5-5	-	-	TGTGCCAGCAGCTTGGTTCGCCGGCAAAACTATGGCTACACCTTC	CASSLVRRQNYGYTF
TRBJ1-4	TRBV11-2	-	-	TGTGCCAGCAGCTTAGGGGCAGGGAGGATTTCTGGTAATGAAAAACTGTTTTTT	CASSLGAGRISGNEKLFF
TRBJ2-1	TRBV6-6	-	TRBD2	TGTGCCAGCAGTTACGACGGCGGGAGGGTAGGCAATGAGCAGTTCTTC	CASSYDGGRVGNEQFF
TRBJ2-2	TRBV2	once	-	TGTGCCAGCAGTGAACAGGTCCCCGGGGAGCTGTTTTTT	CASSEQVPGELFF
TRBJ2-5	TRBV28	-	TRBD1	TGTGCCAGCAGAGCAACGCGAACAGGGGGCAGGGAGACCCAGTACTTC	CASRATRTGGRETQYF
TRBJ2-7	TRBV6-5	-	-	TGTGCCAGCAGTGCGGGCCTTACCTACGAGCAGTACTTC	CASSAGLTYEQYF
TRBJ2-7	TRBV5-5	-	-	TGTGCCAGCAGCTTAGTTGCCGGGACGGTTTCCTACGAGCAGTACTTC	CASSLVAGTVSYEQYF
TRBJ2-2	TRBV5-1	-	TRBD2	TGCGCCAGCAGCTTCCGGACAGCGGGAGCGAACACCGGGGAGCTGTTTTTT	CASSFRTAGANTGELFF
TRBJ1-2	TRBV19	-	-	TGTGCCAGTAGTATTAGTCGGCTTAACTATGGCTACACCTTC	CASSISRLNYGYTF
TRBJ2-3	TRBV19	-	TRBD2	TGTGCCAGTAGTTTTCTAGCGGGAGGCACAGATACGCAGTATTTT	CASSFLAGGTDTQYF
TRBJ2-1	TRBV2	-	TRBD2	TGTGCCAGCAGAGCGACTAGCGGGAGTAGAAATGAGCAGTTCTTC	CASRATSGSRNEQFF
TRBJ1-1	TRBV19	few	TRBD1	TGTGCCATCTACAGGGGTACTGAAGCTTTCTTT	CAIYRGTEAFF
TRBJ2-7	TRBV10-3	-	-	TGTGCCATCATGCTAGACATGGGGTCCTACGAGCAGTACTTC	CAIMLDMGSYEQYF
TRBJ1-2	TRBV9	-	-	TGTGCCAGCAGCCCTACAGGGAACTATGGCTACACCTTC	CASSPTGNYGYTF